These 9 T cell receptor beta chains were sequenced from one sample in a study of T cells expressing NK-cell markers. TCRdb reanalyzed the 5' RACE reads, giving one entry per CDR3 protein sequence and no DNA. The specimen's table records roughly 420,000 distinct CDR3 sequences. The source material was blood T cells: a sorted CD56 or NKG2C T cell subset, CD4+ or CD8+ T cells, or bulk PBMC T cells (not recorded which). The receptors come from a woman between 18 and 70 years old in good health.

The chain carries TRBV21-1 and TRBJ1-1; TCRdb returns TRBD1, unconfirmable since there is no DNA. TRBV21-1 represents a pseudogene. The length of the CDR3 is 15 residues. CDR3 amino acids: CASTPPGQGTTEAFF.

J is TRBJ1-1 and V is TRBV9; the D call from TCRdb, TRBD1, cannot be confirmed without DNA. Germline assignment: CDR1 SGDLS and CDR2 YYNGEE. The CDR3 spans 15 residues. The CDR3 spells CASSVGAPLNTEAFF.

The chain is built from TRBV19 and TRBJ2-3; TCRdb proposes TRBD2, but this gene call is untestable without DNA. CDR1 and CDR2 (germline): LNHDA, SQIVND (reference sequence). CDR3 length: 14 residues. The CDR3 spells CASRLAGYTDTQYF.

The rearrangement links TRBV20-1 to TRBJ2-1; TCRdb proposes TRBD2, but this gene call is untestable without DNA. The CDR3 is 16 amino acids. Per germline, CDR1 DFQATT and CDR2 SNEGSKA (reference sequence). The CDR3 region is CSARVIVLAGYNEQFF.

The gene calls are TRBV20-1 and TRBJ1-2; absent DNA, TCRdb's TRBD1 call cannot be checked. This CDR3 is built from 13 residues. Per germline, CDR1 DFQATT and CDR2 SNEGSKA (reference sequence). The CDR3 is CSARGDPSYGYTF.

The chain uses TRBV20-1 and TRBJ2-1; the D call from TCRdb, TRBD1, cannot be confirmed without DNA. The CDR3 consists of 14 residues. CDR1 is DFQATT and CDR2 is SNEGSKA in the germline V gene (reference sequence). CDR3 residues: CSAPEGRGGNEQFF.

This chain joins TRBV20-1 and TRBJ1-1; with no DNA, the TCRdb D assignment of TRBD1 cannot be verified. The CDR3 has 12 amino acids. Germline V gene sequence: CDR1 DFQATT, CDR2 SNEGSKA (reference sequence). The CDR3 reads CSATTGGTEAFF.

The CDR3 sequence: CASSPGLTYNEQFF. The chain has TRBV4-2 and TRBJ2-1; the TRBD2 assignment by TCRdb is unverifiable without DNA. The CDR3 extends over 14 amino acids. Germline loops: CDR1 LGHNA, CDR2 YNFKEQ.

The J gene is TRBJ2-3, the V gene TRBV7-9; TCRdb names TRBD2, which stays unverified in the absence of DNA. CDR3 length: 16 amino acids. Germline V gene data show CDR1 as SEHNR and CDR2 as FQNEAQ (reference sequence). The CDR3 sequence is CASSWGLAGNTDTQYF.